The T cell receptor (beta chain) described here comes from a study of metastatic and nonmetastatic thyroid tumors. Across the study: For malignant and benign thyroid patients, tumor or nodule tissue and blood were the sources whose repertoires were compared. Points from the study as a whole: In blood and tumor, TCR beta diversity was reportedly significantly higher in malignant thyroid tumors than in benign nodules.

This CDR3 region has 13 residues. V was clipped by 10 bases and J by 0 bases; unmatched bases: 3. Germline V lookup: CDR1 SNHLY, CDR2 FYNNEI. With respect to this clone: Its antigen is unidentified.

All patients were untreated before thyroid surgery. Original processing notes: CDR3 was compared across clinicopathological groups, and the resulting differences were used to build a distant-metastasis classifier for papillary thyroid cancer. TCRdb redid the clone calls on the PCR reads using MiXCR. The V and J calls and clone size come from TCRdb's table, not from the authors' own analysis. Among 45,000 to 50,000 clones listed, about 20% were seen once. The TCR originated in a male donor with papillary thyroid cancer or a benign thyroid nodule (not recorded which). Some clones in this sample may be carry-over from other donors' samples. This chain links TRBV2 with TRBJ1-3, with 7 bases that match TRBD1. Sequencing input: blood. The CDR3 sequence: CATRGSSGNTIYF. The CDR3 coding sequence is TGTGCCACCAGGGGGAGCTCTGGAAACACCATATATTTT.